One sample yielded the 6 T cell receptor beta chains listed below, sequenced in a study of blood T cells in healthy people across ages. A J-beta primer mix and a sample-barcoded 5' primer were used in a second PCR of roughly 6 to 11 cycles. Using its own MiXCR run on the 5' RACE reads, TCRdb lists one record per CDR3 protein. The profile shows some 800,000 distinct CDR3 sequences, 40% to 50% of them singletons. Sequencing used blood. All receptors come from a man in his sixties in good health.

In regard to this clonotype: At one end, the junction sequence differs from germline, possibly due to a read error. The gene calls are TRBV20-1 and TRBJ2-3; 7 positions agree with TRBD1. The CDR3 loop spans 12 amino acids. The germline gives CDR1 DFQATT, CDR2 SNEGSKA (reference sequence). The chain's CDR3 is CSADNRGYTRYF. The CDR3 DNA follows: TGCAGTGCAGACAACAGGGGCTATACGCGGTATTTT.

CDR3 amino acids: CASSPRGGGAGYTF. Written as DNA, the CDR3 is TGTGCCAGCAGCCCCCGGGGGGGGGGAGCTGGCTACACCTTC. This chain uses TRBV11-3 with TRBJ1-2, with D possibly being TRBD1 (5 bases). Germline CDR1 reads SGHNT; CDR2 reads YENEEA. Deletions cut 5 bases from V and 7 bases from J, with 17 bases between. There are 14 residues in the CDR3.

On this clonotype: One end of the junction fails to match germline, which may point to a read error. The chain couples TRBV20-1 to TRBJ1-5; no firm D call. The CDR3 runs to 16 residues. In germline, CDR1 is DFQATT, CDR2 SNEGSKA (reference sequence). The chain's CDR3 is CSARDAGSSSNQPRHF. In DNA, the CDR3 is TGCAGTGCTAGAGATGCGGGCAGCTCTAGCAATCAGCCCCGGCATTTT.

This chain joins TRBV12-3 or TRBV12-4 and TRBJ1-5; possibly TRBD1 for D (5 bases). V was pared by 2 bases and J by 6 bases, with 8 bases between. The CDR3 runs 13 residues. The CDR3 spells CASSLQGSQPQHF. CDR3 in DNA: TGTGCCAGCAGTTTACAGGGTTCTCAGCCCCAGCATTTT.

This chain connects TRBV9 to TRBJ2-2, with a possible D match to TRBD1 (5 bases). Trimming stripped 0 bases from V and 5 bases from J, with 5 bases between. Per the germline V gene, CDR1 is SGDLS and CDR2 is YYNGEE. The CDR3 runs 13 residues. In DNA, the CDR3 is TGTGCCAGCAGCGTAGAGGGGACCGGGGAGCTGTTTTTT. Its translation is CASSVEGTGELFF. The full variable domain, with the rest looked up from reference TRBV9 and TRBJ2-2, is DSGVTQTPKHLITATGQRVTLRCSPRSGDLSVYWYQQSLDQGLQFLIQYYNGEERAKGNILERFSAQQFPDLHSELNLSSLELGDSALYFCASSVEGTGELFFGEGSRLTVL.

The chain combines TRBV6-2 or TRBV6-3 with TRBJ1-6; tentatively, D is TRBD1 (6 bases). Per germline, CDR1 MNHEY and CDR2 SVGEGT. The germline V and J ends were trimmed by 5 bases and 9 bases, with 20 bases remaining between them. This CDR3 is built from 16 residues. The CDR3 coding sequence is TGTGCCAGCAGTACCTCCCGCACAGGGTTGGCTTCACCCCTCCACTTT. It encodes CASSTSRTGLASPLHF.